A single sample is the source of the 29 T cell receptor beta chains below, sequenced in a study of cytomegalovirus exposure and HLA in healthy donors. Repertoires were generated with immunoSEQ multiplex PCR, while TCRdb's copy carries only in-frame clones and drops some. The table lists 250,000 to 400,000 clones, roughly 90% of them singletons. Sequenced: PBMCs. The receptors originated from a man aged 25 to 45 in good health and CMV-seronegative.

V and J are TRBV7-9 and TRBJ1-1; the D gene is possibly TRBD1 (5 bases). Trimming pared 7 bases from V and 1 base from J, leaving 13 bases between. The CDR3 sequence is 14 residues long. The germline V gene has CDR1 SEHNR and CDR2 FQNEAQ (reference sequence). CDR3 DNA sequence: TGTGCCAGCATTTGGGGCGGGAAGAACACTGAAGCTTTCTTT. This encodes CASIWGGKNTEAFF. The variable domain in full, with the rest retrieved from reference TRBV7-9 and TRBJ1-1, is DTGVSQNPRHKITKRGQNVTFRCDPISEHNRLYWYRQTLGQGPEFLTYFQNEAQLEKSRLLSDRFSAERPKGSFSTLEIQRTEQGDSAMYLCASIWGGKNTEAFFGQGTRLTVV.

The chain is built from TRBV10-3 and TRBJ2-7; 10 nucleotides match TRBD1. The CDR3 consists of 18 residues. After removal of 3 bases from V and 2 bases from J, the junction contained 13 bases not matched to a gene. Per the germline V gene, CDR1 is ENHRY and CDR2 is SYGVKD. CDR3 bases: TGTGCCATCAGTGACACCGGGACAGGGGTACCTCCTCCCTACGAGCAGTACTTC. Its protein is CAISDTGTGVPPPYEQYF.

The chain is built from TRBV19 and TRBJ1-1; TRBD1 agrees at 10 bases. The CDR3 is 17 residues long. Germline V CDR1 and CDR2: LNHDA, SQIVND (reference sequence). The J segment lost 0 bases and the V segment lost 4 bases, leaving 8 bases of the junction unmatched. DNA for the CDR3: TGTGCCAGTAGTACAAGGACAGGGGGGTTGATGAACACTGAAGCTTTCTTT. Translating gives CASSTRTGGLMNTEAFF.

The rearrangement links TRBV2 to TRBJ1-5; D is unresolved. The CDR3 is 13 residues long. Deletions cut 5 bases from V and 6 bases from J, with 11 bases between. Germline V gene data show CDR1 as SNHLY and CDR2 as FYNNEI. This CDR3 is CASSLMEGQPQHF. CDR3 DNA: TGTGCCAGCAGTCTCATGGAGGGTCAGCCCCAGCATTTT.

The V gene is TRBV5-3, the J gene TRBJ2-2, with D unresolved. TRBV5-3 is flagged as an ORF with uncertain function. Trimming took off 1 base at V and 4 bases at J, with 17 bases between the two ends. The CDR3 loop spans 17 amino acids. CDR3 bases: TGTGCCAGAAGCTTGTGCTGGTTTGCGGAACGCACCGGGGAGCTGTTTTTT. Amino acid sequence: CARSLCWFAERTGELFF.

The rearrangement links TRBV7-9 to TRBJ2-5, with D perhaps matching TRBD1 (7 bases). This CDR3 is built from 14 residues. The V end was cut by 5 bases, the J end by 5 bases, with 15 bases between. Germline CDR1 and CDR2: SEHNR and FQNEAQ (reference sequence). The CDR3 coding sequence is TGTGCCAGCAGCGGAATACAGGGGAGGGAGACCCAGTACTTC. This gives the protein CASSGIQGRETQYF.

This clone was seen a single time. J is TRBJ2-3 and V is TRBV5-1; TRBD2 matches at 10 bases. CDR1 and CDR2 from the germline V gene are SGHRS and YFSETQ. V lost 1 base to trimming and J lost 2 bases; unmatched junction nucleotides: 7. The CDR3 runs 17 residues. The CDR3 loop is CASSLTRLAGATDTQYF. CDR3 coding DNA: TGCGCCAGCAGCTTGACTCGGCTAGCGGGGGCCACAGATACGCAGTATTTT.

The CDR3 bases are TGTGCCAGCAGCCCACTAGCGGGGGGATACAATGAGCAGTTCTTC. Protein: CASSPLAGGYNEQFF. The chain joins TRBV7-6 to TRBJ2-1; 12 bases fit TRBD2. The CDR3 sequence is 15 residues long. With 5 bases clipped from V and 4 bases from J, the junction kept 3 bases outside the gene matches. Germline assignment: CDR1 SGHVS and CDR2 FNYEAQ.

This clone was found a few times. The CDR3, as DNA: TGTGCCAGCAGTGACACAGATAACACTGAAGCTTTCTTT. Translation gives CASSDTDNTEAFF. The rearrangement links TRBV6-4 to TRBJ1-1; D gene uncertain. The V end was cut by 2 bases, the J end by 2 bases, with 6 bases between. The length of the CDR3 is 13 residues. The germline CDR1 and CDR2 sequences are MRHNA and SNTAGT.

J is TRBJ2-2 and V is TRBV5-6; the D is unclear. The CDR3 covers 16 residues. CDR1 and CDR2 (germline): SGHDT, YYEEEE. Trimming took 1 base from V and 4 from J, leaving 14 bases between them. The CDR3 coding sequence is TGTGCCAGCAGCTTGTATGGCCGTGGCCTCACCGGGGAGCTGTTTTTT. It translates to CASSLYGRGLTGELFF.

Worth noting for this clone: Within the sample, other DNA sequences also encode this same CDR3. The genes are TRBV6-6 and TRBJ2-5; D unresolved. Per germline, CDR1 MNHNY and CDR2 SVGAGI (reference sequence). The CDR3 sequence is 13 residues long. Trimming removed 2 bases at V and 4 bases at J, with 8 bases between. The CDR3 nucleotides are TGTGCCAGCAGTTACAGAGGTGGAGAGACCCAGTACTTC. Its protein product is CASSYRGGETQYF.

This chain connects TRBV9 to TRBJ1-1; a possible D gene is TRBD1 (5 bases). Germline V gene data show CDR1 as SGDLS and CDR2 as YYNGEE. This CDR3 has 12 residues. V dropped 6 bases and J dropped 10 bases, with 16 bases sitting between them. The chain's CDR3 is CASTDATGGAFF. The DNA of the CDR3 is TGTGCCAGCACGGACGCCACGGGGGGAGCTTTCTTT.

The chain joins TRBV7-2 to TRBJ1-2, with D perhaps TRBD1 (6 bases). This CDR3 region has 16 residues. Germline V gene lookup returns CDR1 SGHTA and CDR2 FQGNSA. V was cut by 5 bases and J by 4 bases, with 20 bases left in between. CDR3 sequence (DNA): TGTGCCAGCAGCCCGGGGGGGGCGGGAGGTGGCTATGGCTACACCTTC. It specifies CASSPGGAGGGYGYTF.

The chain has TRBV21-1 and TRBJ1-2; the table's D call, TRBD1, was not checked against the DNA. TRBV21-1 is a listed pseudogene. The CDR3 length is 17 residues. The CDR3 protein is CASSNSFPQEGTDGYTF. In DNA form, the CDR3 reads TGTGCCAGCAGCAACTCCTTCCCGCAGGAAGGAACGGATGGCTACACCTTC.

The V and J genes are TRBV2 and TRBJ2-1, with 12 bases lining up with TRBD2. With V trimmed by 6 bases and J by 5 bases, 8 bases remained unmatched. The CDR3 covers 16 residues. The germline V gene has CDR1 SNHLY and CDR2 FYNNEI. The CDR3 region has the DNA TGTGCCAGCAGCGCAGGACTAGCGGGGTACAACAATGAGCAGTTCTTC. Translating gives CASSAGLAGYNNEQFF.

V gene TRBV14 combines with J gene TRBJ2-3; 10 nucleotides line up with TRBD2. J gave up 0 bases and V 4 bases, and 13 bases lay outside the gene matches. The CDR3 is made up of 19 amino acids. CDR1 SGHDN and CDR2 FVKESK come from the germline V gene. CDR3 region: CASSPLLAGADLSTDTQYF. The CDR3 nucleotides are TGTGCCAGCAGCCCCCTTCTAGCGGGGGCCGACCTTAGCACAGATACGCAGTATTTT.

The chain uses TRBV11-3 and TRBJ2-5; the match to TRBD2 covers 14 bases. The CDR3 spans 17 residues. The J segment lost 1 base and the V segment lost 1 base, leaving 2 bases of the junction unmatched. Germline V gene data show CDR1 as SGHNT and CDR2 as YENEEA. This CDR3 is CASSLAGTSGGQETQYF. CDR3 DNA: TGTGCCAGCAGCTTAGCCGGGACTAGCGGGGGCCAAGAGACCCAGTACTTC.

The chain employs TRBV7-2 and TRBJ2-3; TRBD1 is a possible D gene (5 bases). Trimming took 4 bases from V and 8 from J, leaving 10 bases between them. From germline, CDR1 is SGHTA and CDR2 FQGNSA. This CDR3 region has 12 residues. The CDR3 loop reads CASSSDRITQYF. The CDR3 DNA is TGTGCCAGCAGCTCAGACAGAATTACGCAGTATTTT.

The rearrangement links TRBV11-2 to TRBJ1-2; D perhaps matches TRBD1 (5 bases). Per germline, CDR1 SGHAT and CDR2 FQNNGV. This CDR3 region has 15 residues. Trimming left V 0 bases short and J 5 bases short, with 13 bases between. The CDR3 spells CASSLDRQGGYGYTF. The CDR3, as DNA: TGTGCCAGCAGCTTAGACCGGCAGGGCGGTTATGGCTACACCTTC.

This sequence joins TRBV6-1 and TRBJ1-1; D not certain. V was clipped by 1 base and J by 5 bases, with 8 bases between them. Per germline, CDR1 MNHNS and CDR2 SASEGT. The CDR3 contains 13 residues. The CDR3 region is CASSEGFGTEAFF. The CDR3 bases are TGTGCCAGCAGTGAAGGGTTCGGGACTGAAGCTTTCTTT.

This sequence joins TRBV5-1 and TRBJ2-7, with D maybe TRBD2 (6 bases). CDR3 length: 15 amino acids. V was cut by 2 bases and J by 0 bases, with 12 bases left in between. Per germline, CDR1 SGHRS and CDR2 YFSETQ. CDR3 residues: CASSFGRGLSYEQYF. CDR3 sequence (DNA): TGCGCCAGCAGCTTTGGACGGGGACTCTCCTACGAGCAGTACTTC.

This chain joins TRBV2 and TRBJ2-7; D is possibly TRBD2 (6 bases). The CDR3 spans 14 residues. Trimming removed 6 bases at V and 2 bases at J, with 14 bases between. The germline CDR1 and CDR2 sequences are SNHLY and FYNNEI. The CDR3 loop is CASRAGTWAYEQYF. The CDR3 bases are TGTGCCAGCAGAGCCGGGACTTGGGCCTACGAGCAGTACTTC.

This clone showed up just once. The gene calls are TRBV5-1 and TRBJ2-2, with a possible D match to TRBD1 (5 bases). V shed 3 bases and J shed 6 bases, with 12 bases lying between them. The CDR3 is made up of 14 amino acids. Germline-derived CDR1 and CDR2 are SGHRS and YFSETQ. The CDR3 is CASSSQGGAGELFF. The DNA of the CDR3 is TGCGCCAGCAGCTCTCAGGGTGGGGCCGGGGAGCTGTTTTTT.

The chain has TRBV5-4 and TRBJ1-4, with a weak D call TRBD1 (6 bases). Germline-derived CDR1 and CDR2 are SGHNT and YYREEE (reference sequence). The germline V and J ends were trimmed by 4 bases and 2 bases, with 12 bases remaining between them. This CDR3 comprises 15 residues. CDR3 sequence: CASSDWTATNEKLFF. CDR3 bases: TGTGCCAGCAGCGACTGGACAGCGACTAATGAAAAACTGTTTTTT.

The rearrangement joins TRBV7-9 to TRBJ2-7; D call uncertain. The CDR3 length is 14 residues. Per germline, CDR1 SEHNR and CDR2 FQNEAQ (reference sequence). Trimming removed 6 bases from V and 0 bases from J, with 12 bases in between. Here the CDR3 DNA reads TGTGCCAGCAGTCCAACCTGGAGCTCCTACGAGCAGTACTTC. This sequence encodes CASSPTWSSYEQYF.

V is TRBV5-1 and J is TRBJ1-3; TRBD1 agrees at 9 bases. The CDR3 is 15 amino acids. V was clipped by 4 bases and J by 8 bases; unmatched bases: 10. The V gene's germline CDR1 is SGHRS and CDR2 YFSETQ. CDR3 nucleotides: TGCGCCAGCAGCGGGGGACAGGGTCTTTCCGACACCATATATTTT. Amino acid sequence: CASSGGQGLSDTIYF.

A single count supports this clone. The chain uses TRBV4-1 and TRBJ1-1; no reliable D call. CDR1 and CDR2 from the germline V gene are MGHRA and YSYEKL. The CDR3 is 15 amino acids. V lost 1 base to trimming and J lost 5 bases, with 14 bases between them. CDR3: CASSQARERGTEAFF. Written as DNA, the CDR3 is TGCGCCAGCAGCCAAGCCCGGGAGAGAGGAACTGAAGCTTTCTTT.

The table lists this clone with a count of one. The CDR3 here is CASSLGGRTGELFF. The DNA for the CDR3 is TGTGCCAGCAGCTTGGGGGGCCGCACCGGGGAGCTGTTTTTT. The rearrangement links TRBV5-6 to TRBJ2-2; maybe TRBD1 (5 bases). Trimming took off 0 bases at V and 4 bases at J, with 7 bases between the two ends. There are 14 residues in the CDR3. CDR1 and CDR2 (germline): SGHDT, YYEEEE.

Many counts were recorded for this clone. The genes are TRBV11-2 and TRBJ2-7; tentative D call: TRBD2 (6 bases). V lost 2 bases and J 2 bases, leaving 13 bases between the germline ends. Germline V lookup: CDR1 SGHAT, CDR2 FQNNGV. The CDR3 is made up of 15 amino acids. The CDR3: CASSLLPGVTYEQYF. CDR3 sequence (DNA): TGTGCCAGCAGCTTACTCCCGGGAGTGACCTACGAGCAGTACTTC.